This T cell receptor beta chain was sequenced in a study of cytomegalovirus exposure and HLA in healthy donors. The PCR was carried out with 60 Vbeta primers and 13 Jbeta primers. Assay used: immunoSEQ multiplex PCR; TCRdb lists only in-frame clones, some missing. The sample has some 140,000 clones, and its top ten clones hold 2%. The CDR3 is 16 amino acids. Germline lookup yields CDR1 LGHNA and CDR2 YNFKEQ. The V end lost 0 bases, the J end lost 4 bases, and 14 bases lay between the germline ends. This TCR was recovered from a woman aged 60-70 years in good health and CMV-seronegative. Material: PBMCs. The V gene is TRBV4-2, the J gene TRBJ2-3, with a tentative D call TRBD2 (6 bases). CDR3 in DNA: TGTGCCAGCAGCCAAGATCGGCGGGGCGCTTCAGATACGCAGTATTTT. It translates to CASSQDRRGASDTQYF.